The 7 T cell receptor beta chains reported below all come from one sample, sequenced in a study of blood T cell repertoires in COVID-19. Some clones are missing from TCRdb's copy, which holds only in-frame ones; the method was immunoSEQ multiplex PCR. The data show under 300,000 clones, about 85% seen once. Sample: peripheral blood. The source of these receptors is a woman aged 60-75 years with active or convalescent COVID-19.

The chain couples TRBV7-9 to TRBJ1-1, with D tentatively TRBD1 (5 bases). The germline V and J ends were trimmed by 3 bases and 3 bases, with 8 bases remaining between them. The CDR3 is made up of 13 amino acids. Germline V lookup: CDR1 SEHNR, CDR2 FQNEAQ (reference sequence). The CDR3 loop is CASSFGGDTEAFF. The CDR3 DNA reads TGTGCCAGCAGCTTCGGGGGGGACACTGAAGCTTTCTTT.

The rearrangement links TRBV4-2 to TRBJ1-3; a weak D match, TRBD1 (6 bases). From germline, CDR1 is LGHNA and CDR2 YNFKEQ. This CDR3 contains 13 residues. The germline V and J ends were trimmed by 7 bases and 2 bases, with 9 bases remaining between them. CDR3 sequence (DNA): TGTGCCAGCACCACAGGGACTGGAAACACCATATATTTT. This gives the protein CASTTGTGNTIYF.

CDR3 coding DNA: TGCGCCAGCAGCCGTAGCGGACAGGGAATATACGAGCAGTACTTC. Its translation: CASSRSGQGIYEQYF. V usage is TRBV5-1 and J usage is TRBJ2-7; 8 bases are shared with TRBD1. J lost 4 bases, V lost 4 bases, and 10 bases had no gene match. This CDR3 spans 15 amino acids. Germline CDR1 reads SGHRS; CDR2 reads YFSETQ.

The J gene is TRBJ1-1, the V gene TRBV28; weak D call: TRBD1 (5 bases). Germline CDR1 and CDR2: MDHEN and SYDVKM. V was clipped by 6 bases and J by 8 bases, with 16 bases between them. The CDR3 length is 13 residues. CDR3 amino acids: CASSLRDLAEAFF. The CDR3, as DNA: TGTGCCAGCAGCCTCAGGGACTTAGCAGAAGCTTTCTTT.

This rearrangement joins TRBV7-3 to TRBJ2-1; 7 bases agree with TRBD1. The CDR3 is made up of 13 amino acids. Trimming removed 5 bases from V and 5 bases from J; junction bases left unmatched: 3. The germline CDR1 and CDR2 sequences are SGHTA and FQGTGA. CDR3 DNA sequence: TGTGCCAGCAGCCCTACAGGGGACAATGAGCAGTTCTTC. This sequence encodes CASSPTGDNEQFF.

Worth noting for this clone: Different DNA sequences within this sample yield the same CDR3. This chain links TRBV5-1 with TRBJ2-1; 7 nucleotides align to TRBD1. J was trimmed by 3 bases and V by 0 bases; bases with no gene match: 3. Germline loops: CDR1 SGHRS, CDR2 YFSETQ. CDR3 size: 15 residues. The CDR3 here is CASSLVAGGYNEQFF. The CDR3 coding sequence is TGCGCCAGCAGCTTGGTGGCAGGGGGCTACAATGAGCAGTTCTTC.

V is TRBV3-1 (or the pseudogene TRBV3-2) and J is TRBJ1-1; D is perhaps TRBD1 (5 bases). Trimming stripped 5 bases from V and 4 bases from J, with 14 bases between. Germline values: CDR1 LGHDT, CDR2 YNNKEL (reference sequence). CDR3 size: 14 residues. The CDR3 spells CASSFQGGVTEAFF. The CDR3, as DNA: TGTGCCAGCAGCTTTCAGGGAGGAGTCACTGAAGCTTTCTTT.